The rows below give T cell receptor beta chains drawn from one sample of a study of blood T cell repertoires in COVID-19. Generated by immunoSEQ multiplex PCR, the TCRdb table keeps only in-frame clones and is missing some. The sample has about 190,000 clones; roughly 88% are singletons. The material sequenced was PBMCs or T cells enriched from blood (not recorded which). The receptors shown here come from a man between 35 and 55 years old with acute COVID-19. Each CDR3 is given without its conserved first and last residue. Fields, in order: V gene, J gene, D gene, clone size, CDR3 protein. The D gene is left open where the match is weak. The size of a clone is reported for some rows only, either as once, few or many, or as a class for expanded clones.

TRBV19,TRBJ2-1,.,.,ASRSTGVRNEQF
TRBV9,TRBJ2-3,.,.,ASTNTDTQY
TRBV3-1/TRBV3-2,TRBJ2-7,TRBD2,.,ASSPTLAGYYEQY
TRBV9,TRBJ1-2,.,.,ASSVEAGANYGYT
TRBV28,TRBJ1-1,TRBD1,.,ASRQGGFANTEAF
TRBV7-9,TRBJ2-5,.,.,ASSRGGTRGETQY
TRBV6-1,TRBJ2-5,TRBD1,.,ASSEKSGTGEETQY
TRBV5-1,TRBJ2-7,.,once,ASSYDLGGEQY
TRBV9,TRBJ2-1,.,few,ASSPLSALNEQF
TRBV18,TRBJ2-7,.,.,ASSPSRDTSYEQY
TRBV5-1,TRBJ2-5,TRBD2,.,ASSFSGGGEETQY
TRBV2,TRBJ1-5,.,.,ASSVVPRPQH
TRBV5-1,TRBJ1-5,.,.,ASSDGSGGPTQH
TRBV28,TRBJ1-1,TRBD1,.,ASSRDRGNTEAF
TRBV21-1,TRBJ1-1,.,once,ASSIPPSGTGATVNTEAF
TRBV27,TRBJ2-7,TRBD1,.,ASSPTGSEQY
TRBV11-2,TRBJ2-2,.,.,ASSLASNGELF
TRBV28,TRBJ2-7,.,.,ATTLQGTDEQY
TRBV6-5,TRBJ2-7,.,.,ASSYNVPGEQY
TRBV19,TRBJ2-4,TRBD2,.,ASSTRTSGKNIQY
TRBV6-4,TRBJ2-3,.,.,ASSDSYGTDTQY
TRBV3-1/TRBV3-2,TRBJ2-3,.,.,ASSPGGNTQY